The next 20 T cell receptor beta chains were all read from a single sample in a study of a mutant IDH1 vaccine in newly diagnosed glioma. Documented time point: baseline, week 1 (first vaccination visit). Indicated treatment: pre-vaccination baseline after standard-of-care therapy. The table came from immunoSEQ multiplex PCR; TCRdb's copy has only in-frame clones and leaves some out. This table has tens of thousands of clones, approximately 90% appearing once. Sequenced here: PBMCs, sampled from a glioma patient treated with radiotherapy, temozolomide or both. The source of these receptors is a man aged 25-45 years with glioma.

V and J are TRBV5-1 and TRBJ2-3; 13 bases align to TRBD2. Germline assignment: CDR1 SGHRS and CDR2 YFSETQ. The CDR3 spans 16 residues. With V trimmed by 4 bases and J by 3 bases, 5 bases remained unmatched. CDR3 region: CASSPGLAGATDTQYF. The CDR3 region has the DNA TGCGCCAGCAGCCCCGGACTAGCGGGAGCAACAGATACGCAGTATTTT.

The CDR3 DNA sequence: TGTGCCACCAGCAGAGGTGGTGTGGGGTGGGGTGAAAAACTGTTTTTT. This sequence encodes CATSRGGVGWGEKLFF. The chain is built from TRBV15 and TRBJ1-4; D remains unclear. This CDR3 contains 16 residues. The V gene lost 1 base and the J gene lost 7 bases, with 16 bases spanning the gap. Germline CDR1 LNHNV, CDR2 YYDKDF (reference sequence). Full variable domain (outside the CDR3, taken from reference TRBV15 and TRBJ1-4): DAMVIQNPRYQVTQFGKPVTLSCSQTLNHNVMYWYQQKSSQAPKLLFHYYDKDFNNEADTPDNFQSRRPNTSFCFLDIRSPGLGDTAMYLCATSRGGVGWGEKLFFGSGTQLSVL.

Here the CDR3 reads CASSSSPGTGQETQYF. CDR3 DNA: TGTGCCAGCAGCTCAAGTCCCGGGACGGGCCAAGAGACCCAGTACTTC. The chain is built from TRBV7-9 and TRBJ2-5, with D perhaps assigned TRBD1 or TRBD2 (5 bases each). The germline V gene has CDR1 SEHNR and CDR2 FQNEAQ (reference sequence). V lost 4 bases and J 1 base, leaving 16 bases between the germline ends. The CDR3 extends over 16 amino acids.

The chain couples TRBV7-9 to TRBJ1-1, with 8 bases that match TRBD1. CDR1 is SEHNR, CDR2 FQNEAQ, per germline (reference sequence). The CDR3 is 18 amino acids. V lost 5 bases to trimming and J lost 4 bases; unmatched junction nucleotides: 18. CDR3 residues: CASSPGQGLSQRSTEAFF. CDR3 in DNA: TGTGCCAGCAGCCCCGGACAGGGTCTGTCGCAACGGAGCACTGAAGCTTTCTTT.

The chain is built from TRBV7-9 and TRBJ1-2; D remains unclear. Trimming took 0 bases from V and 2 from J, leaving 10 bases between them. Germline-derived CDR1 and CDR2 are SEHNR and FQNEAQ (reference sequence). The CDR3 covers 15 residues. CDR3 protein: CASSLAGGSNYGYTF. As DNA, the CDR3 is TGTGCCAGCAGCTTAGCTGGTGGGAGCAACTATGGCTACACCTTC.

This chain connects TRBV6-5 to TRBJ1-5, with D unresolved. Germline CDR1 and CDR2: MNHEY and SVGAGI. Trimming left V 4 bases short and J 3 bases short, with 7 bases between. The CDR3 loop spans 13 amino acids. CDR3 nucleotide sequence: TGTGCCAGCAGTTCGTATACCAATCAGCCCCAGCATTTT. This sequence encodes CASSSYTNQPQHF.

V usage is TRBV29-1 and J usage is TRBJ1-1, with unresolved D. Germline V lookup: CDR1 SQVTM, CDR2 ANQGSEA. The V gene lost 3 bases and the J gene lost 0 bases, with 5 bases spanning the gap. CDR3 size: 12 residues. CDR3 sequence reads: CSVEGLNTEAFF. CDR3 DNA: TGCAGCGTTGAGGGCCTGAACACTGAAGCTTTCTTT.

This rearrangement joins TRBV4-1 to TRBJ2-2; D perhaps matches TRBD2 (5 bases). Trimming took 3 bases from V and 5 from J, leaving 13 bases between them. This CDR3 contains 15 residues. CDR1 and CDR2 (germline): MGHRA, YSYEKL. The CDR3 region is CASSHPAGRTGELFF. In DNA, the CDR3 is TGCGCCAGCAGCCACCCCGCGGGTAGGACCGGGGAGCTGTTTTTT.

V gene TRBV7-2 combines with J gene TRBJ2-2; a possible D gene is TRBD2 (5 bases). Germline values: CDR1 SGHTA, CDR2 FQGNSA. There are 13 residues in the CDR3. V was clipped by 10 bases and J by 7 bases, with 16 bases between them. DNA of the CDR3: TGTGCCAACGCGGGCACGAGGAACGGGGAGCTGTTTTTT. This sequence encodes CANAGTRNGELFF.

In its sample, this clone ranks as medium-sized. The chain has TRBV5-1 and TRBJ1-2, with 11 bases fitting TRBD1. The CDR3 extends over 14 amino acids. The trim removed 3 bases at V and 4 bases at J, leaving 2 bases unmatched. Germline V lookup: CDR1 SGHRS, CDR2 YFSETQ. The DNA for the CDR3 is TGCGCCAGCAGCTCCGGACAGGGGGCCTATGGCTACACCTTC. Residues: CASSSGQGAYGYTF.

This rearrangement joins TRBV19 to TRBJ1-4; D is uncertain. This CDR3 is 17 amino acids long. V was cut by 2 bases and J by 0 bases, with 13 bases left in between. Germline V gene lookup returns CDR1 LNHDA and CDR2 SQIVND (reference sequence). For the CDR3, the DNA is TGTGCCAGTAGTATACACGGCCGCACTGCAACTAATGAAAAACTGTTTTTT. Translation gives CASSIHGRTATNEKLFF.

This chain links TRBV28 with TRBJ2-7; 9 bases are a match to TRBD2. J lost 7 bases, V lost 0 bases, and 7 bases had no gene match. Germline values: CDR1 MDHEN, CDR2 SYDVKM. This CDR3 region has 15 residues. This CDR3 reads CASSLWAGGPQEQYF. The CDR3 bases are TGTGCCAGCAGTTTATGGGCGGGAGGGCCTCAAGAGCAGTACTTC. The whole variable domain, remainder taken from reference TRBV28 and TRBJ2-7, is DVKVTQSSRYLVKRTGEKVFLECVQDMDHENMFWYRQDPGLGLRLIYFSYDVKMKEKGDIPEGYSVSREKKERFSLILESASTNQTSMYLCASSLWAGGPQEQYFGPGTRLTVT.

The chain couples TRBV7-9 to TRBJ2-2; 9 nucleotides line up with TRBD1. The CDR3 covers 14 residues. The V gene end was trimmed by 8 bases and the J gene end by 4 bases; junction bases not matched to a gene: 5. Germline V gene lookup returns CDR1 SEHNR and CDR2 FQNEAQ (reference sequence). CDR3 protein: CASAQGASTGELFF. In DNA form, the CDR3 reads TGTGCCAGCGCACAGGGGGCCAGCACCGGGGAGCTGTTTTTT.

The chain links TRBV5-5 to TRBJ2-7; D call uncertain. CDR1 is SGHKS, CDR2 YYEKEE, per germline (reference sequence). This CDR3 region has 13 residues. With 0 bases removed from V and 2 bases from J, the gap between germline ends came to 6 bases. The CDR3 bases are TGTGCCAGCAGCTTGGACAGTGCCTACGAGCAGTACTTC. Protein sequence: CASSLDSAYEQYF.

This chain links TRBV5-1 with TRBJ1-3; D perhaps matches TRBD1 (6 bases). Trimming left V 1 base short and J 9 bases short, with 14 bases between. Looked up from germline, CDR1 is SGHRS and CDR2 is YFSETQ. The CDR3 extends over 14 amino acids. DNA for the CDR3: TGCGCCAGCAGCTTGACAGGGACTCAGGGCACCATATATTTT. Its protein product is CASSLTGTQGTIYF.

For the CDR3, the DNA is TGTGCCAGCAGCTCAGATGGGCGGACTAGCGACACCGGGGAGCTGTTTTTT. Protein: CASSSDGRTSDTGELFF. V is TRBV7-6 and J is TRBJ2-2; TRBD2 agrees at 9 bases. Trimming at V came to 4 bases and at J to 3 bases, leaving 9 bases not matched to a gene. Germline CDR1 and CDR2: SGHVS and FNYEAQ. The CDR3 contains 17 residues.

The rearrangement joins TRBV14 to TRBJ2-5, with no clear D. Trimming left V 3 bases short and J 5 bases short, with 13 bases between. Looked up from germline, CDR1 is SGHDN and CDR2 is FVKESK. The CDR3 length is 14 residues. The CDR3 protein is CASSQSPVRETQYF. The CDR3 coding sequence is TGTGCCAGCAGCCAGAGTCCGGTCAGGGAGACCCAGTACTTC.

This sequence joins TRBV6-5 and TRBJ2-7; 8 nucleotides match TRBD2. Germline loops: CDR1 MNHEY, CDR2 SVGAGI. V lost 4 bases, J lost 5 bases, and 13 bases stayed unmatched. The CDR3 consists of 16 residues. CDR3 loop: CASSSPPGLAAHEQYF. The CDR3 DNA is TGTGCCAGCAGTTCACCTCCCGGACTAGCAGCCCACGAGCAGTACTTC.

V and J are TRBV5-1 and TRBJ2-3, with unresolved D. V was trimmed by 0 bases and J by 2 bases, leaving 7 bases between them. Germline CDR1 and CDR2: SGHRS and YFSETQ. This CDR3 has 14 amino acids. Here the CDR3 reads CASSLESDTDTQYF. DNA of the CDR3: TGCGCCAGCAGCTTGGAATCGGACACAGATACGCAGTATTTT.

The chain links TRBV6-5 to TRBJ2-3; 7 nucleotides align to TRBD2. J was trimmed by 0 bases and V by 6 bases; bases with no gene match: 6. The length of the CDR3 is 15 residues. CDR1 and CDR2 (germline): MNHEY, SVGAGI. The CDR3, as DNA: TGTGCCAGCAGCCGGGACTATCCGAGCACAGATACGCAGTATTTT. Translated: CASSRDYPSTDTQYF.